Following are 17 T cell receptor beta chains from one sample sequenced in a study of cytomegalovirus exposure and HLA in healthy donors (dated 2017 in TCRdb). Receptor amplification or capture employed the immunoSEQ multiplex PCR assay. In TCRdb, the immuneACCESS table is reduced to in-frame sequences with V and J assigned. These tables do not hold every clone; where another copy was compared, an unresolved V gene accounts for under half, and the others remain unexplained. This sample gives over 90,000 clones in total; 85% to 95% of them show up just once. Roughly 0.82% of the sample is taken by the ten largest. Sequencing used PBMCs. The receptors were gathered from a woman aged 18-35 years in good health and CMV-seronegative.

This chain uses TRBV2 with TRBJ1-1; 7 bases agree with TRBD1. Germline V gene data show CDR1 as SNHLY and CDR2 as FYNNEI. Losses at the gene ends were 0 bases for V and 5 bases for J; bases not matched to a gene: 12. CDR3 length equals 17 residues. The CDR3 protein is CASSEAVGTEVRTEAFF. The CDR3, as DNA: TGTGCCAGCAGTGAAGCGGTTGGGACAGAGGTACGGACTGAAGCTTTCTTT. The full variable domain, in which reference TRBV2 and TRBJ1-1 provide the parts outside the CDR3, is EPEVTQTPSHQVTQMGQEVILRCVPISNHLYFYWYRQILGQKVEFLVSFYNNEISEKSEIFDDQFSVERPDGSNFTLKIRSTKLEDSAMYFCASSEAVGTEVRTEAFFGQGTRLTVV.

The chain recombines TRBV5-1 with TRBJ2-7; the D gene is possibly TRBD2 (5 bases). V lost 1 base and J 0 bases, leaving 11 bases between the germline ends. Germline V gene data show CDR1 as SGHRS and CDR2 as YFSETQ. The CDR3 length is 15 residues. CDR3 loop: CASSLSPTISYEQYF. The CDR3 DNA sequence: TGCGCCAGCAGCTTGAGCCCGACTATCTCCTACGAGCAGTACTTC.

The chain employs TRBV30 and TRBJ2-7; possibly TRBD2 for D (6 bases). This CDR3 comprises 14 residues. Trimming pared 4 bases from V and 6 bases from J, leaving 19 bases between. The germline V gene has CDR1 GTSNPN and CDR2 SVGIG (reference sequence). The CDR3 region has the DNA TGTGCCTGGAATCTACGCGGGCTGGGAGGCGAGCAGTACTTC. It translates to CAWNLRGLGGEQYF.

This chain connects TRBV7-2 to TRBJ1-5; D unclear. V was pared by 1 base and J by 6 bases, with 7 bases between. Looked up from germline, CDR1 is SGHTA and CDR2 is FQGNSA. CDR3 length equals 13 residues. The CDR3 bases are TGTGCCAGCAGCTTAGGTTTCCGTCAGCCCCAGCATTTT. This sequence encodes CASSLGFRQPQHF.

V is TRBV28 and J is TRBJ1-2, with 9 bases that match TRBD1. Germline lookup yields CDR1 MDHEN and CDR2 SYDVKM. The CDR3 sequence is 13 residues long. With 5 bases clipped from V and 5 bases from J, the junction kept 3 bases outside the gene matches. Written as DNA, the CDR3 is TGTGCCAGCAGTCTACAGGGGGCGTATGGCTACACCTTC. It specifies CASSLQGAYGYTF.

This rearrangement joins TRBV29-1 to TRBJ2-1; D ambiguous. The CDR3 loop spans 12 amino acids. V lost 2 bases, J lost 5 bases, and 7 bases lay in between. Germline assignment: CDR1 SQVTM and CDR2 ANQGSEA. CDR3 bases: TGCAGCGTTGAAACACGGGACAATGAGCAGTTCTTC. Protein product: CSVETRDNEQFF.

The V gene is TRBV5-1, the J gene TRBJ2-3; 8 bases line up with TRBD2. V lost 0 bases and J lost 0; bases outside the gene matches: 3. The CDR3 contains 16 residues. CDR1 is SGHRS, CDR2 YFSETQ, per germline. The DNA for the CDR3 is TGCGCCAGCAGCTTGGACCAGCGGGGGAGCACAGATACGCAGTATTTT. Residues: CASSLDQRGSTDTQYF.

This clone was detected only once. The rearrangement joins TRBV6-6 to TRBJ1-3; no clear D gene. This CDR3 spans 13 amino acids. Germline assignment: CDR1 MNHNY and CDR2 SVGAGI (reference sequence). Trimming shortened V by 7 bases and J by 0 bases, and 7 bases separated the two germline ends. The CDR3 DNA sequence: TGTGCCAGCATCCGGAGCTCTGGAAACACCATATATTTT. This codes for CASIRSSGNTIYF.

The chain has TRBV11-3 and TRBJ2-7; 7 bases are shared with TRBD1. Trimming took 5 bases from V and 7 from J; bases not matched to a gene: 5. Germline V lookup: CDR1 SGHNT, CDR2 YENEEA. This CDR3 is 12 amino acids long. This CDR3 is CASSPRGFEQYF. CDR3 DNA sequence: TGTGCCAGCAGCCCCAGGGGGTTTGAGCAGTACTTC.

The gene calls are TRBV4-3 and TRBJ2-7; weak D call: TRBD2 (6 bases). The CDR3 consists of 17 residues. Germline CDR1 and CDR2: LGHNA and YSLEER. V was clipped by 0 bases and J by 3 bases, with 18 bases between them. The CDR3 protein is CASSQDYRRDWLYEQYF. Here the CDR3 DNA reads TGCGCCAGCAGCCAAGATTATCGCCGGGACTGGCTCTACGAGCAGTACTTC.

The chain carries TRBV27 and TRBJ2-5; no clear D. The V end lost 4 bases, the J end lost 1 base, and 19 bases lay between the germline ends. The CDR3 covers 17 residues. Germline loops: CDR1 MNHEY, CDR2 SMNVEV (reference sequence). The chain's CDR3 is CASSSRQPITIQETQYF. The CDR3 bases are TGTGCCAGCAGTTCACGTCAACCGATTACAATCCAAGAGACCCAGTACTTC.

V is TRBV11-2 and J is TRBJ1-6; a possible D gene is TRBD1 (6 bases). CDR3 length: 17 amino acids. Trimming pared 5 bases from V and 0 bases from J, leaving 14 bases between. The V gene's germline CDR1 is SGHAT and CDR2 FQNNGV. The CDR3 DNA reads as TGTGCCAGCAGCCCTGACAGAGGGGGCTCCTATAATTCACCCCTCCACTTT. Translated, it gives CASSPDRGGSYNSPLHF. The full variable domain, its missing parts supplied by reference TRBV11-2 and TRBJ1-6, is EAGVAQSPRYKIIEKRQSVAFWCNPISGHATLYWYQQILGQGPKLLIQFQNNGVVDDSQLPKDRFSAERLKGVDSTLKIQPAKLEDSAVYLCASSPDRGGSYNSPLHFGNGTRLTVT.

The V call is TRBV29-1, the J call TRBJ2-7; 9 bases are a match to TRBD1. Unmatched junction bases numbered 7, after V lost 6 bases and J lost 4 bases. CDR3 length: 13 residues. Germline CDR1 and CDR2: SQVTM and ANQGSEA. The CDR3 here is CSVPGTGRYEQYF. CDR3 DNA: TGCAGCGTCCCCGGGACAGGGAGGTACGAGCAGTACTTC.

About this clone: The junction departs from germline at one end; a sequencing error may be responsible. Written as DNA, the CDR3 is TGTGCTAGTGGTTTGGTAATTCCGCCTACCTTT. Translation: CASGLVIPPTF. The J gene is TRBJ1-1, the V gene TRBV12-5; D not certain. From germline, CDR1 is LGHNT and CDR2 FRNRAP. The CDR3 runs 11 residues.

The rearrangement joins TRBV6-5 to TRBJ1-2; 11 bases are a match to TRBD1. Germline lookup yields CDR1 MNHEY and CDR2 SVGAGI. V lost 2 bases, J lost 5 bases, and 7 bases stayed unmatched. This CDR3 is 16 amino acids long. The CDR3 bases are TGTGCCAGCAGTTACGAAGGGACAGGGGGACCATATGGCTACACCTTC. It translates to CASSYEGTGGPYGYTF.

The chain recombines TRBV6-1 with TRBJ2-6; D might be TRBD2 (5 bases). The germline V and J ends were trimmed by 7 bases and 0 bases, with 10 bases remaining between them. The CDR3 covers 15 residues. Germline V gives CDR1 MNHNS, CDR2 SASEGT. The CDR3 DNA reads as TGTGCCAGCACCGAAGGACTCTCTGGGGCCAACGTCCTGACTTTC. It translates to CASTEGLSGANVLTF.

The rearrangement links TRBV4-2 to TRBJ2-7, with D tentatively TRBD2 (5 bases). Germline V CDR1 and CDR2: LGHNA, YNFKEQ. The CDR3 runs to 14 residues. The V end lost 1 base, the J end lost 2 bases, and 9 bases lay between the germline ends. CDR3 region: CASSQGGLTYEQYF. CDR3 in DNA: TGTGCCAGCAGCCAAGGTGGACTCACCTACGAGCAGTACTTC.